The 21 T cell receptor beta chains in this list originate from one sample, sequenced in a study of shared clonotypes between healthy human individuals. Only in-frame clones appear in the TCRdb table, and some are missing; sequencing was by immunoSEQ multiplex PCR. This sample has about 610,000 clones, with around 97% found just once. Sequencing was done on a sample of naive CD4+ T cells sorted from blood. Subset given: CD45RA+ positively selected. The receptors were gathered from a woman in her thirties in good health.

This chain joins TRBV7-9 and TRBJ2-5; D gene uncertain. V lost 8 bases and J 2 bases, leaving 18 bases between the germline ends. This CDR3 comprises 15 residues. Germline assignment: CDR1 SEHNR and CDR2 FQNEAQ (reference sequence). CDR3 residues: CASRPKLGKQETQYF. CDR3 coding DNA: TGTGCCAGCCGCCCTAAATTGGGGAAACAAGAGACCCAGTACTTC.

The chain couples TRBV21-1 to TRBJ1-5. TRBV21-1 represents a pseudogene. The CDR3 is 14 amino acids. Here the CDR3 reads CASSKLAGNQPQHF. The CDR3, as DNA: TGTGCCAGCAGCAAATTGGCGGGGAATCAGCCCCAGCATTTT.

The chain couples TRBV6-5 to TRBJ2-7; possibly TRBD2 for D (6 bases). V was clipped by 7 bases and J by 0 bases, with 16 bases between them. The CDR3 runs to 15 residues. Germline V gives CDR1 MNHEY, CDR2 SVGAGI. The DNA for the CDR3 is TGTGCCAGCAAAGTTATGGCGGGGAGCTCCTACGAGCAGTACTTC. This gives the protein CASKVMAGSSYEQYF.

The chain combines TRBV5-1 with TRBJ2-6; tentatively, D is TRBD1 or TRBD2 (5 bases each). The length of the CDR3 is 17 residues. Germline CDR1 SGHRS, CDR2 YFSETQ. The V end was cut by 6 bases, the J end by 0 bases, with 16 bases between. CDR3 coding DNA: TGCGCCAGCAACCGGGACGCCCTCGCCTCTGGGGCCAACGTCCTGACTTTC. It translates to CASNRDALASGANVLTF.

The chain recombines TRBV11-2 with TRBJ2-1; a weak D match, TRBD1 (5 bases). The germline V gene encodes CDR1 SGHAT and CDR2 FQNNGV. Trimming shortened V by 5 bases and J by 4 bases, and 18 bases separated the two germline ends. CDR3 length: 16 residues. CDR3 DNA: TGTGCCAGCAGCACACGGTACATTGGACAATACAATGAGCAGTTCTTC. It codes for CASSTRYIGQYNEQFF.

The J gene is TRBJ2-2, the V gene TRBV5-5; 7 nucleotides align to TRBD2. The CDR3 runs to 16 residues. Germline lookup yields CDR1 SGHKS and CDR2 YYEKEE (reference sequence). V lost 4 bases, J lost 5 bases, and 11 bases stayed unmatched. The CDR3 region is CASSQDGGRGTGELFF. The CDR3 DNA is TGTGCCAGCAGCCAAGATGGCGGGAGAGGGACCGGGGAGCTGTTTTTT. The full variable domain, with the rest looked up from reference TRBV5-5 and TRBJ2-2, is DAGVTQSPTHLIKTRGQQVTLRCSPISGHKSVSWYQQVLGQGPQFIFQYYEKEERGRGNFPDRFSARQFPNYSSELNVNALLLGDSALYLCASSQDGGRGTGELFFGEGSRLTVL.

J is TRBJ1-1 and V is TRBV5-4; TRBD1 matches at 9 bases. V lost 2 bases to trimming and J lost 5 bases; unmatched junction nucleotides: 7. CDR3 length: 15 residues. CDR1 and CDR2 from the germline V gene are SGHNT and YYREEE (reference sequence). Here the CDR3 reads CASSFRDRVFTEAFF. The DNA for the CDR3 is TGTGCCAGCAGCTTCCGGGACAGGGTGTTTACTGAAGCTTTCTTT.

V usage is TRBV4-1 and J usage is TRBJ2-1; 7 nucleotides match TRBD2. The CDR3 sequence is 16 residues long. Trimming took 6 bases from V and 5 from J; bases not matched to a gene: 13. The germline CDR1 and CDR2 sequences are MGHRA and YSYEKL. The CDR3 spells CASRTLGRETHNEQFF. Here the CDR3 DNA reads TGCGCCAGCAGGACCCTCGGGCGGGAGACCCACAATGAGCAGTTCTTC.

V gene TRBV7-8 combines with J gene TRBJ1-2; the D gene is possibly TRBD1 (6 bases). CDR1 SGHVS and CDR2 FQNEAQ come from the germline V gene. V lost 5 bases and J 4 bases, leaving 17 bases between the germline ends. The CDR3 runs 15 residues. CDR3: CASSPGTHDLYGYTF. The CDR3 DNA reads TGTGCCAGCAGCCCCGGGACACACGACCTCTATGGCTACACCTTC.

This rearrangement joins TRBV30 to TRBJ2-3; D remains ambiguous. This CDR3 region has 13 residues. Germline CDR1 reads GTSNPN; CDR2 reads SVGIG (reference sequence). Trimming took 2 bases from V and 3 from J, leaving 9 bases between them. The CDR3 coding sequence is TGTGCCTGGAGTTTGTTGGGGACAGATACGCAGTATTTT. Residues: CAWSLLGTDTQYF.

The gene calls are TRBV2 and TRBJ1-3; D is possibly TRBD1 (5 bases). Between the trimmed V and J ends, which lost 6 bases and 4 bases, there was a span of 19 bases. The CDR3 length is 16 residues. CDR1 and CDR2 from the germline V gene are SNHLY and FYNNEI. CDR3 DNA sequence: TGTGCCAGCAGGGGGGGTACAGGCGTCTCCGGAAACACCATATATTTT. It translates to CASRGGTGVSGNTIYF.

In its sample, this clone was seen once. This chain links TRBV14 with TRBJ2-1; 15 bases fit TRBD2. This CDR3 contains 15 residues. J was trimmed by 9 bases and V by 3 bases; bases with no gene match: 3. The germline gives CDR1 SGHDN, CDR2 FVKESK. DNA of the CDR3: TGTGCCAGCAGCCATGGACTAGCGGGAGGGGGTGAGCAGTTCTTC. Translating gives CASSHGLAGGGEQFF.

The chain employs TRBV28 and TRBJ1-4, with 7 bases aligning to TRBD1. CDR3 length equals 15 residues. V gave up 6 bases and J gave up 8 bases; unmatched junction bases: 12. CDR1 and CDR2 (germline): MDHEN, SYDVKM. DNA for the CDR3: TGTGCCAGCAGAGGATCGGACAGGCTGAAGGAAAAACTGTTTTTT. Protein: CASRGSDRLKEKLFF.

The rearrangement joins TRBV6-5 to TRBJ2-1; D may be TRBD1 (6 bases). Germline CDR1 and CDR2: MNHEY and SVGAGI. The CDR3 is 12 residues long. V lost 10 bases, J lost 4 bases, and 11 bases lay in between. The CDR3 loop reads CATAQGYNEQFF. The CDR3 region has the DNA TGTGCCACCGCCCAGGGGTACAATGAGCAGTTCTTC.

The V call is TRBV30, the J call TRBJ2-5; 9 bases line up with TRBD2. V was pared by 5 bases and J by 5 bases, with 9 bases of the junction left unmatched. Germline CDR1 GTSNPN, CDR2 SVGIG (reference sequence). CDR3 size: 14 residues. This CDR3 reads CAWAYTSGPETQYF. The CDR3 region has the DNA TGTGCCTGGGCCTACACTAGCGGGCCGGAGACCCAGTACTTC.

The chain combines TRBV5-1 with TRBJ1-1; no firm D call. The ends were cut back, 0 bases at V and 3 bases at J, with 3 bases in the middle. Germline values: CDR1 SGHRS, CDR2 YFSETQ. The CDR3 sequence is 12 residues long. The CDR3 DNA reads TGCGCCAGCAGCTTGGAAGACACTGAAGCTTTCTTT. The encoded protein is CASSLEDTEAFF.

The rearrangement joins TRBV28 to TRBJ2-4, with TRBD1 matching over 7 bases. The length of the CDR3 is 12 residues. CDR1 and CDR2 from the germline V gene are MDHEN and SYDVKM. J lost 8 bases, V lost 10 bases, and 8 bases had no gene match. The CDR3 region has the DNA TGTGCCACGGCAGGGGGTGTTGACATTCAGTACTTC. It yields the protein CATAGGVDIQYF.

The chain links TRBV27 to TRBJ2-1; 9 bases agree with TRBD2. The CDR3 has 19 residues. The germline V gene has CDR1 MNHEY and CDR2 SMNVEV (reference sequence). V lost 4 bases to trimming and J lost 1 base; unmatched junction nucleotides: 14. This CDR3 is CASSYDYSGSLRSYNEQFF. The CDR3 nucleotides read TGTGCCAGCAGTTACGATTATAGCGGGAGTTTAAGGTCCTACAATGAGCAGTTCTTC.

V is TRBV7-9 and J is TRBJ2-3; D possibly corresponds to TRBD2 (6 bases). From germline, CDR1 is SEHNR and CDR2 FQNEAQ (reference sequence). The CDR3 totals 16 residues. Trimming left V 4 bases short and J 0 bases short, with 14 bases between. Written as DNA, the CDR3 is TGTGCCAGCAGCTCCCGGGGGAGCGGGAGCACAGATACGCAGTATTTT. Protein product: CASSSRGSGSTDTQYF. Combining the CDR3 with reference TRBV7-9 and TRBJ2-3 gives the whole variable domain DTGVSQNPRHKITKRGQNVTFRCDPISEHNRLYWYRQTLGQGPEFLTYFQNEAQLEKSRLLSDRFSAERPKGSFSTLEIQRTEQGDSAMYLCASSSRGSGSTDTQYFGPGTRLTVL.

The gene calls are TRBV30 and TRBJ2-5; the D is unclear. The CDR3 sequence is 13 residues long. Germline values: CDR1 GTSNPN, CDR2 SVGIG (reference sequence). V lost 2 bases and J 2 bases, leaving 9 bases between the germline ends. This CDR3 reads CAWSLGKQETQYF. The CDR3 DNA is TGTGCCTGGAGTTTAGGGAAACAAGAGACCCAGTACTTC.

The chain has TRBV19 and TRBJ1-4, with 7 bases fitting TRBD1. This CDR3 comprises 14 residues. Germline V gene sequence: CDR1 LNHDA, CDR2 SQIVND (reference sequence). V was pared by 6 bases and J by 1 base, with 2 bases of the junction left unmatched. The CDR3 loop is CASSRQGTNEKLFF. CDR3 coding DNA: TGTGCCAGTAGCCGACAGGGAACTAATGAAAAACTGTTTTTT.